This TCR beta chain is drawn from a study of T cell responses to AZD1222 COVID-19 vaccine. V gave up 4 bases and J gave up 2 bases; unmatched junction bases: 6. This CDR3 contains 15 residues. Germline assignment: CDR1 SGDLS and CDR2 YYNGEE. This table comes from immunoSEQ multiplex PCR, and its TCRdb copy is limited to in-frame clones, with some not included. The sample holds tens of thousands of clones, roughly nine tenths seen once. Study results and limitations: In the spike-specific TCR repertoire, nearly half reportedly target unmutated variant regions.

Remarks on this clone: Antigen: not known.

The material sequenced was peripheral blood, taken 28 days after the second AZD1222 dose. The chain uses TRBV9 and TRBJ2-1; 7 nucleotides align to TRBD1. The sequence derives from an adult who received the AZD1222 COVID-19 vaccine. The CDR3 region has the DNA TGTGCCAGCAGCCTGACAGGGCCCCCCTACAATGAGCAGTTCTTC. It yields the protein CASSLTGPPYNEQFF.